This entry is about one T cell receptor (beta chain). Its antigen is unknown. This sample is drawn from a study of early T cells in non-severe SARS-CoV-2 infection. Whole-study results and caveats: The study's VDJdb matching favored anti-spike CD8 responses and missed private and CD4 specificities.

Unique molecular identifier tags were affixed to discrete cDNA molecules. TCRdb called the 5' RACE reads again in MiXCR, with one record for every CDR3 protein. Of around 99,000 distinct CDR3 sequences listed, roughly 11% are singletons. Germline V gives CDR1 SNHLY, CDR2 FYNNEI. The ends lost 4 bases at V and 4 bases at J; junction bases unmatched: 4. CDR3 length: 14 amino acids. This receptor was taken from an adult who was a healthcare worker with PCR-confirmed SARS-CoV-2 infection or an uninfected control (not recorded which). The sample taken for sequencing was whole blood. This chain uses TRBV2 with TRBJ2-3; 8 nucleotides agree with TRBD2. The CDR3 sequence is CASSVSGRSDTQYF. CDR3 sequence (DNA): TGTGCCAGCAGTGTGAGCGGGAGATCAGATACGCAGTATTTT.